The 21 T cell receptor beta chains below come from one sample, sequenced in a study of T cell responses to AZD1222 COVID-19 vaccine. Generated by immunoSEQ multiplex PCR, the TCRdb table keeps only in-frame clones and is missing some. In the table there are some 50,000 clones, roughly 90% of which are singletons. The material sequenced was peripheral blood, taken 28 days after the second AZD1222 dose. The source is an adult who received the AZD1222 COVID-19 vaccine.

V is TRBV7-2 and J is TRBJ1-1, with D perhaps matching TRBD1 (5 bases). V lost 3 bases and J 10 bases, leaving 12 bases between the germline ends. The CDR3 contains 12 residues. Germline CDR1 and CDR2: SGHTA and FQGNSA. In nucleotides, the CDR3 is TGTGCCAGCAGCTTTTCAGGGCTAGGAGCTTTCTTT. Its translation is CASSFSGLGAFF. Full variable domain (remainder filled in from reference TRBV7-2 and TRBJ1-1): GAGVSQSPSNKVTEKGKDVELRCDPISGHTALYWYRQSLGQGLEFLIYFQGNSAPDKSGLPSDRFSAERTGGSVSTLTIQRTQQEDSAVYLCASSFSGLGAFFGQGTRLTVV.

This rearrangement joins TRBV3-1 (or the pseudogene TRBV3-2) to TRBJ1-4, with TRBD1 as a possible D gene (6 bases). The V and J ends lost 0 bases and 7 bases respectively, with 12 bases between them. The CDR3 totals 15 residues. Germline V gene data show CDR1 as LGHDT and CDR2 as YNNKEL (reference sequence). The CDR3 DNA sequence: TGTGCCAGCAGCCAAGACCGGGGGGCGGGTGAAAAACTGTTTTTT. It is translated as CASSQDRGAGEKLFF.

The sample holds a few counts of this clone. The chain joins TRBV10-3 to TRBJ2-1; no reliable D call. The CDR3 extends over 11 amino acids. CDR1 is ENHRY and CDR2 is SYGVKD in the germline V gene. Trimming left V 3 bases short and J 5 bases short, with 2 bases between. The CDR3: CAISEDNEQFF. The CDR3 DNA follows: TGTGCCATCAGTGAAGACAATGAGCAGTTCTTC.

V usage is TRBV4-1 and J usage is TRBJ1-1; D remains unclear. The V gene's germline CDR1 is MGHRA and CDR2 YSYEKL. Trimming stripped 0 bases from V and 3 bases from J, with 11 bases between. The CDR3 totals 15 residues. The CDR3 DNA reads as TGCGCCAGCAGCCAAGATAAAGCCTTGGACACTGAAGCTTTCTTT. This translates into CASSQDKALDTEAFF.

This chain joins TRBV1 and TRBJ2-2; the table's D call, TRBD2, was not checked against the DNA. TRBV1 is designated a pseudogene. The CDR3 consists of 16 residues. In DNA, the CDR3 is TGCACCAGCAGCCAAGATCGAATAGAGAGGACCGGGGAGCTGTTTTTT. Translation gives CTSSQDRIERTGELFF.

This chain connects TRBV4-1 to TRBJ1-2; a possible D gene is TRBD1 (5 bases). Trimming removed 4 bases from V and 4 bases from J, with 13 bases in between. CDR1 and CDR2 (germline): MGHRA, YSYEKL. The CDR3 length is 14 residues. The CDR3 DNA reads TGCGCCAGCAGCCTCCCCGCTGGGGGCTATGGCTACACCTTC. The encoded protein is CASSLPAGGYGYTF.

The chain carries TRBV6-1 and TRBJ2-7; D unclear. Trimming stripped 0 bases from V and 0 bases from J, with 6 bases between. There are 14 residues in the CDR3. Germline loops: CDR1 MNHNS, CDR2 SASEGT. CDR3 residues: CASSEALSSYEQYF. CDR3 DNA: TGTGCCAGCAGTGAAGCCCTATCCTCCTACGAGCAGTACTTC.

The chain carries TRBV2 and TRBJ1-2; D gene unclear. The CDR3 contains 14 residues. Per the germline V gene, CDR1 is SNHLY and CDR2 is FYNNEI. Trimming shortened V by 0 bases and J by 4 bases, and 9 bases separated the two germline ends. CDR3 sequence reads: CASSEALRVYGYTF. The CDR3 nucleotides are TGTGCCAGCAGTGAAGCGCTTAGGGTCTATGGCTACACCTTC.

The table lists this clone with a count of one. The V gene is TRBV3-1 (or the pseudogene TRBV3-2), the J gene TRBJ2-3; 8 bases map to TRBD1. V shed 0 bases, J shed 6 bases, and the junction held 8 bases outside the gene matches. The germline CDR1 and CDR2 sequences are LGHDT and YNNKEL (reference sequence). The CDR3 contains 16 residues. The CDR3 DNA reads TGTGCCAGCAGCCAAGAGAGGGTCAGGGGGCTGGATACGCAGTATTTT. Amino acid sequence: CASSQERVRGLDTQYF.

The chain uses TRBV6-5 and TRBJ2-7; D unresolved. This CDR3 is 12 amino acids long. CDR1 and CDR2 (germline): MNHEY, SVGAGI. Trimming removed 3 bases at V and 3 bases at J, with 6 bases between. The CDR3 DNA is TGTGCCAGCAGTTATGGCCTCTACGAGCAGTACTTC. It yields the protein CASSYGLYEQYF.

V gene TRBV28 combines with J gene TRBJ2-1; the match to TRBD1 covers 7 bases. Germline lookup yields CDR1 MDHEN and CDR2 SYDVKM. Losses at the gene ends were 4 bases for V and 9 bases for J; bases not matched to a gene: 12. The CDR3 is made up of 15 amino acids. The CDR3 sequence: CASSSLGQQLPEQFF. The CDR3 nucleotides are TGTGCCAGCAGTTCTTTGGGACAGCAGCTTCCTGAGCAGTTCTTC.

The chain links TRBV19 to TRBJ1-4; D is uncertain. This CDR3 spans 15 amino acids. Germline V gene lookup returns CDR1 LNHDA and CDR2 SQIVND (reference sequence). The V and J ends lost 8 bases and 0 bases respectively, with 13 bases between them. The CDR3 spells CASADPPATNEKLFF. The CDR3, as DNA: TGTGCCAGTGCTGACCCGCCTGCAACTAATGAAAAACTGTTTTTT.

The chain has TRBV6-5 and TRBJ2-7; 12 bases are a match to TRBD2. Trimming at V came to 4 bases and at J to 3 bases, leaving 1 base not matched to a gene. The CDR3 covers 14 residues. Per the germline V gene, CDR1 is MNHEY and CDR2 is SVGAGI. In DNA, the CDR3 is TGTGCCAGCAGTTCGACTAGCGGGAGCTACGAGCAGTACTTC. As protein: CASSSTSGSYEQYF.

The chain employs TRBV30 and TRBJ1-5, with TRBD1 matching 7 bases. CDR3 size: 13 residues. Germline V gene sequence: CDR1 GTSNPN, CDR2 SVGIG (reference sequence). V lost 2 bases to trimming and J lost 5 bases; unmatched junction nucleotides: 3. CDR3 in DNA: TGTGCCTGGAGTACAGGGGATGATCAGCCCCAGCATTTT. Protein sequence: CAWSTGDDQPQHF.

V is TRBV12-3 or TRBV12-4 and J is TRBJ1-5; 8 bases are shared with TRBD1. The CDR3 is made up of 12 amino acids. Trimming at V came to 5 bases and at J to 10 bases, leaving 4 bases not matched to a gene. The CDR3: CASSVDRGPQHF. The CDR3 DNA follows: TGTGCCAGCAGTGTAGACAGGGGCCCCCAGCATTTT.

This chain joins TRBV10-1 and TRBJ1-1; the D gene is possibly TRBD1 (5 bases). This CDR3 has 15 residues. The germline V gene encodes CDR1 WNHNN and CDR2 SYGVQD (reference sequence). V was trimmed by 4 bases and J by 4 bases, leaving 16 bases between them. CDR3 residues: CASSVVPRDPTEAFF. CDR3 DNA sequence: TGCGCCAGCAGTGTGGTCCCGCGGGACCCCACTGAAGCTTTCTTT.

V gene TRBV5-1 combines with J gene TRBJ1-2, with unresolved D. Trimming cost V 7 bases and J 0 bases, with 16 bases left between them. The CDR3 has 15 residues. Germline lookup yields CDR1 SGHRS and CDR2 YFSETQ. This CDR3 reads CASALESGANYGYTF. The CDR3 DNA follows: TGCGCCAGCGCCCTCGAGTCAGGAGCTAACTATGGCTACACCTTC.

This clone is a singleton in its sample. The chain uses TRBV9 and TRBJ1-6; D is unresolved. The germline V gene has CDR1 SGDLS and CDR2 YYNGEE. V lost 0 bases and J 5 bases, leaving 6 bases between the germline ends. This CDR3 has 14 residues. The CDR3 reads CASSVDGHNSPLHF. CDR3 in DNA: TGTGCCAGCAGCGTAGACGGCCATAATTCACCCCTCCACTTT.

The chain employs TRBV5-5 and TRBJ1-2; tentatively, D is TRBD1 (5 bases). Germline V gives CDR1 SGHKS, CDR2 YYEKEE (reference sequence). Trimming left V 4 bases short and J 6 bases short, with 16 bases between. The CDR3 runs 14 residues. CDR3 in amino acids: CASSPVGAADGYTF. CDR3 bases: TGTGCCAGCAGCCCCGTCGGGGCTGCAGATGGCTACACCTTC. Complete variable domain (other parts from reference TRBV5-5 and TRBJ1-2): DAGVTQSPTHLIKTRGQQVTLRCSPISGHKSVSWYQQVLGQGPQFIFQYYEKEERGRGNFPDRFSARQFPNYSSELNVNALLLGDSALYLCASSPVGAADGYTFGSGTRLTVV.

This sequence joins TRBV6-5 and TRBJ2-3; D unclear. The V end lost 6 bases, the J end lost 4 bases, and 8 bases lay between the germline ends. The CDR3 consists of 12 residues. Germline values: CDR1 MNHEY, CDR2 SVGAGI. CDR3 residues: CASSRGADTQYF. The CDR3 DNA follows: TGTGCCAGCAGCCGCGGAGCAGATACGCAGTATTTT.

V and J are TRBV3-1 (or the pseudogene TRBV3-2) and TRBJ1-1; the D is unclear. Germline CDR1 LGHDT, CDR2 YNNKEL (reference sequence). V gave up 4 bases and J gave up 1 base, with 10 bases separating them. The CDR3 contains 14 residues. The CDR3 DNA follows: TGTGCCAGCAGCCTTAGAAATCAGAACACTGAAGCTTTCTTT. Amino acids: CASSLRNQNTEAFF.